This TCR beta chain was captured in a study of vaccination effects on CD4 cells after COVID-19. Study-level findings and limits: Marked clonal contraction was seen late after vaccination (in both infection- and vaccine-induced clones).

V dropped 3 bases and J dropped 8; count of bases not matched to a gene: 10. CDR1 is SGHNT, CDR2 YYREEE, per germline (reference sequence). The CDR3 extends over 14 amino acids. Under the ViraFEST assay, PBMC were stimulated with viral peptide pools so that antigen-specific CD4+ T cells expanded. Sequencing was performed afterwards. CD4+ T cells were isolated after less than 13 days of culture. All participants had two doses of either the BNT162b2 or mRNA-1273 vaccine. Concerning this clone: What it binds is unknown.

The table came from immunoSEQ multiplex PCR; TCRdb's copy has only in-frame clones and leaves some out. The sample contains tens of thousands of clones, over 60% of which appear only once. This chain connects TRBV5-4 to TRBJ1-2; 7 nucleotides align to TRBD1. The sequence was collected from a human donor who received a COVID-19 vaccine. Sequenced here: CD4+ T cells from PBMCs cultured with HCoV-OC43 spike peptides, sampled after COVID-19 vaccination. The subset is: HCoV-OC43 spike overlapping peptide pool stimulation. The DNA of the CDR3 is TGTGCCAGCAGCTCCCAAAAGACAGGGCGGGGCTACACCTTC. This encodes CASSSQKTGRGYTF.